This T cell receptor beta chain stems from a study of regulatory T cells in long-lasting Graves disease. On the study more broadly: Graves' patients (newly diagnosed) had been on antithyroid drugs under 3 months.

Sample time point: newly diagnosed GD, antithyroid drugs for less than 3 months. Isolated PBMC RNA provided the starting material for the TCR library. Xi'an, China, was home to the endocrinology department that provided patients. In building TCR beta libraries, iRepertoire HTBI primers were used together with Arm-PCR of CDR3 regions. Each CDR3 protein gets one entry after TCRdb re-called the multiplex PCR reads with MiXCR. This sample has 360,000 or so distinct CDR3 sequences; 15% to 20% occur once, and the top ten carry around 20%. Trimming cost V 1 base and J 6 bases; bases outside gene matches: 3. CDR1 is LGHDT and CDR2 is YNNKEL in the germline V gene (reference sequence). CDR3 size: 14 residues. Study-wide results and limits: Persistent disease preferred TRBV28, TRBJ1-2 and TRBJ2-5; new disease, TRBV20-1 and TRBJ2-1.

Turning to this clonotype: Its antigen is not identified.

These same records also appear under a second study, on T cells in Graves' hyperthyroidism and ophthalmopathy. That source adds: The study left out patients who had uncontrolled infection, other autoimmune disease, pregnancy or lactation.

The rearrangement uses TRBV3-1 and TRBJ2-3; 8 positions agree with TRBD2. The receptor's source is a woman aged 18-30 years with Graves disease. The source material was peripheral blood mononuclear cells (PBMCs), sampled at new diagnosis, from a patient treated with antithyroid drugs. The CDR3 loop reads CASSQAGGPDTQYF. In DNA, the CDR3 is TGTGCCAGCAGCCAAGCGGGGGGGCCCGATACGCAGTATTTT.